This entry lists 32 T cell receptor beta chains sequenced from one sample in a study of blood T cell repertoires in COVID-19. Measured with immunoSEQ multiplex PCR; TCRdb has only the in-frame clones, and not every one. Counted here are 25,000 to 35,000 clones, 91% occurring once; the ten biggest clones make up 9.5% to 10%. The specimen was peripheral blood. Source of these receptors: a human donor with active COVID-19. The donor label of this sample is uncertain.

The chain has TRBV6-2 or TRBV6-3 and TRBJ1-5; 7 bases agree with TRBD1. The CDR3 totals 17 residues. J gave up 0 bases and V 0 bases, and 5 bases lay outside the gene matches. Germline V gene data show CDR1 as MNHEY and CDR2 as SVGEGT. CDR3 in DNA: TGTGCCAGCAGTTACTCGGGGACAGAATATAGCAATCAGCCCCAGCATTTT. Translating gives CASSYSGTEYSNQPQHF.

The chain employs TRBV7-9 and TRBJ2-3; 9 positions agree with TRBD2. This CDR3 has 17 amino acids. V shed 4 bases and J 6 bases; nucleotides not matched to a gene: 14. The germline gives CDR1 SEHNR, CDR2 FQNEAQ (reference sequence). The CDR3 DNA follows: TGTGCCAGCAGCTCCTTCTGGGAGGCGGGAGGGAACGATACGCAGTATTTT. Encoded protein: CASSSFWEAGGNDTQYF.

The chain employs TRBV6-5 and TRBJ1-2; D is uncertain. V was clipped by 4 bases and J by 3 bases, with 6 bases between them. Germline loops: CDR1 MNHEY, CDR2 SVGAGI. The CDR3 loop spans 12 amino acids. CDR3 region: CASSSPDYGYTF. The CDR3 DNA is TGTGCCAGCAGTTCTCCAGACTATGGCTACACCTTC.

CDR3 sequence: CASSRDGGASEKLFF. The CDR3 nucleotides are TGTGCCAGCAGCCGGGATGGGGGGGCGAGTGAAAAACTGTTTTTT. This rearrangement joins TRBV4-2 to TRBJ1-4; possibly TRBD1 for D (6 bases). The CDR3 is made up of 15 amino acids. Germline V CDR1 and CDR2: LGHNA, YNFKEQ. V lost 4 bases and J lost 7, with 16 bases in between.

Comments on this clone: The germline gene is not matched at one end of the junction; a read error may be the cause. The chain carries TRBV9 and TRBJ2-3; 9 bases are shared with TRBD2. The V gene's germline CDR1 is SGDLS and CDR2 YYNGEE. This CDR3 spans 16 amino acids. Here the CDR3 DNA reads TGTGCCAGCAGCGTAGCGGGGCGGGAGGGCACATATACGCAGTATTTT. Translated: CASSVAGREGTYTQYF.

The CDR3 sequence is CASSQDTGLAGLSYNEQFF. The CDR3 DNA follows: TGTGCCAGCAGCCAAGATACCGGACTAGCGGGCCTCTCCTACAATGAGCAGTTCTTC. This rearrangement joins TRBV3-1 (or the pseudogene TRBV3-2) to TRBJ2-1, with 11 bases aligning to TRBD2. The length of the CDR3 is 19 residues. J lost 0 bases, V lost 0 bases, and 7 bases had no gene match. Germline-derived CDR1 and CDR2 are LGHDT and YNNKEL (reference sequence).

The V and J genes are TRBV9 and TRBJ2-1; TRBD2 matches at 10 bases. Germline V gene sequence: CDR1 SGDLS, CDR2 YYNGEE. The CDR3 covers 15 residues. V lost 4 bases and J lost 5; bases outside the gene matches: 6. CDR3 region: CASSFTSGENNEQFF. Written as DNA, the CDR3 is TGTGCCAGCAGCTTCACTAGCGGGGAGAACAATGAGCAGTTCTTC.

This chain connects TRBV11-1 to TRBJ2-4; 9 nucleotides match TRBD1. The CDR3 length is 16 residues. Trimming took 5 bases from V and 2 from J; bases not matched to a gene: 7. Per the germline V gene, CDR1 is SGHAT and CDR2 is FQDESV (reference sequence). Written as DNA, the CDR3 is TGTGCCAGCAGCATAGGAGGGACAGGGACCAAAAACATTCAGTACTTC. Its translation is CASSIGGTGTKNIQYF. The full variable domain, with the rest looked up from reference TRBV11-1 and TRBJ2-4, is EAEVAQSPRYKITEKSQAVAFWCDPISGHATLYWYRQILGQGPELLVQFQDESVVDDSQLPKDRFSAERLKGVDSTLKIQPAELGDSAMYLCASSIGGTGTKNIQYFGAGTRLSVL.

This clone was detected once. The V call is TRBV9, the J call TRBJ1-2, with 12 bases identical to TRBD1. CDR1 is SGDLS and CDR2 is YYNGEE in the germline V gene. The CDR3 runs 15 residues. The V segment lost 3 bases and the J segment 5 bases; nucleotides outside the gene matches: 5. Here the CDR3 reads CASSGRDRGQYGYTF. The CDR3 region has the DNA TGTGCCAGCAGCGGACGGGACAGGGGGCAATATGGCTACACCTTC.

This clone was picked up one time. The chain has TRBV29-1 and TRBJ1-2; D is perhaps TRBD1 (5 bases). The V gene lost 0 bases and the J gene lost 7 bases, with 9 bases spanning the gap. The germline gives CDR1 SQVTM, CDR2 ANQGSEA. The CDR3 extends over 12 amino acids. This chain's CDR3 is CSVEEGAIGYTF. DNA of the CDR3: TGCAGCGTTGAAGAAGGGGCTATTGGCTACACCTTC.

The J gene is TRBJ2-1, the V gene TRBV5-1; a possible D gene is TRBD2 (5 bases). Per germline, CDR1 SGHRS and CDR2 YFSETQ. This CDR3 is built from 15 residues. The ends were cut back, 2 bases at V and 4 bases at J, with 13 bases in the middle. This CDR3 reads CASSLDYPGYNEQFF. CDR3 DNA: TGCGCCAGCAGCTTAGACTACCCCGGGTACAATGAGCAGTTCTTC. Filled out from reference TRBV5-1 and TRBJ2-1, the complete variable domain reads KAGVTQTPRYLIKTRGQQVTLSCSPISGHRSVSWYQQTPGQGLQFLFEYFSETQRNKGNFPGRFSGRQFSNSRSEMNVSTLELGDSALYLCASSLDYPGYNEQFFGPGTRLTVL.

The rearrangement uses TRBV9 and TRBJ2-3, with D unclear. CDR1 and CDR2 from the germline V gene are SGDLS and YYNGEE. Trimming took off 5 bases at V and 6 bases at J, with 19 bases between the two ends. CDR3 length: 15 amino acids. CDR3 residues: CASSPTLGFFDTQYF. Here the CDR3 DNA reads TGTGCCAGCAGTCCCACCCTTGGCTTCTTTGATACGCAGTATTTT.

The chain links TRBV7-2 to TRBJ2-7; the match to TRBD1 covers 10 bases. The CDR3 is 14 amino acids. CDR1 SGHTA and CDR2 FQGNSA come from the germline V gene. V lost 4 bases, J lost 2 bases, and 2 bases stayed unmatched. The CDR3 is CASSWGTGAYEQYF. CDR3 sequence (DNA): TGTGCCAGCAGCTGGGGGACAGGGGCCTACGAGCAGTACTTC.

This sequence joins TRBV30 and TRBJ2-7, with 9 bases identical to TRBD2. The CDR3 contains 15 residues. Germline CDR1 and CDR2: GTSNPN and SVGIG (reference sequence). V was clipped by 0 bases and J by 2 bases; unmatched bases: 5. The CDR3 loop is CAWSVGLAGTYEQYF. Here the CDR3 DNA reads TGTGCCTGGAGTGTAGGGCTAGCGGGAACCTACGAGCAGTACTTC.

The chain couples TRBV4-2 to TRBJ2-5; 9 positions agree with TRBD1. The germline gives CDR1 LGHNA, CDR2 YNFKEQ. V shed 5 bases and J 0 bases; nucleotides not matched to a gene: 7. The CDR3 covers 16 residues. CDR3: CASSFVGTGYQETQYF. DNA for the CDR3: TGTGCCAGCAGCTTCGTCGGGACAGGGTACCAAGAGACCCAGTACTTC.

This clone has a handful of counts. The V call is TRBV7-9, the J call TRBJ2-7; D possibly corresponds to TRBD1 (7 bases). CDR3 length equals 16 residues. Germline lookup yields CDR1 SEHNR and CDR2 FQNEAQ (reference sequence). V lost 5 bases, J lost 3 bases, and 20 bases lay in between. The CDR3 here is CASSLPPQGGGYEQYF. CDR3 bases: TGTGCCAGCAGCCTGCCCCCCCAGGGGGGAGGCTACGAGCAGTACTTC.

CDR3 nucleotides: TGTGCCAGCAGCTTATCAGGGGGCGGGGTGACTGAAGCTTTCTTT. Translated, it gives CASSLSGGGVTEAFF. V usage is TRBV7-3 and J usage is TRBJ1-1, with 8 positions matching TRBD1. Trimming at V came to 2 bases and at J to 5 bases, leaving 7 bases not matched to a gene. Germline V gene lookup returns CDR1 SGHTA and CDR2 FQGTGA. CDR3 length equals 15 residues. Full variable domain (remainder filled in from reference TRBV7-3 and TRBJ1-1): GAGVSQTPSNKVTEKGKYVELRCDPISGHTALYWYRQSLGQGPEFLIYFQGTGAADDSGLPNDRFFAVRPEGSVSTLKIQRTERGDSAVYLCASSLSGGGVTEAFFGQGTRLTVV.

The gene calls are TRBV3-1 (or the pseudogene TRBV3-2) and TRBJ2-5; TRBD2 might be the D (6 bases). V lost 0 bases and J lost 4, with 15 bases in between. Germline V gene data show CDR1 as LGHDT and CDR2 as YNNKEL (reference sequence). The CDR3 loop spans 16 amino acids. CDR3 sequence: CASSQEYGLATETQYF. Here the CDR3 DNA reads TGTGCCAGCAGCCAAGAATATGGCCTAGCGACAGAGACCCAGTACTTC.

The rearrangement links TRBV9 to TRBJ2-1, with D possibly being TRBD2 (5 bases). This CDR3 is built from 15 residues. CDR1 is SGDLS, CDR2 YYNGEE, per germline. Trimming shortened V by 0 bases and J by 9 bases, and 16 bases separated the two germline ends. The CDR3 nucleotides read TGTGCCAGCAGCGTAGATGGAGGCCGATTTGGTGAGCAGTTCTTC. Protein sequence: CASSVDGGRFGEQFF.

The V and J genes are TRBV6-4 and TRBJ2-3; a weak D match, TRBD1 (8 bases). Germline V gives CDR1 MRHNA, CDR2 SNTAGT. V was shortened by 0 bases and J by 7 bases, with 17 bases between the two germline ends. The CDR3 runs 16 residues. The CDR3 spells CASSDSYRGGRNTQYF. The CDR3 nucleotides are TGTGCCAGCAGTGACTCGTACAGGGGGGGCAGGAATACGCAGTATTTT.

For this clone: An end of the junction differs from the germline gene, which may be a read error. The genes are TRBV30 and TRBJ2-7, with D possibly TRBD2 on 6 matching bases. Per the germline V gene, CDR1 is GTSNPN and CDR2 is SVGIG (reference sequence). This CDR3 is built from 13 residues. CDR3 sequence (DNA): TGCGGGGGAGGTGGGGCTACCTCCTACGAGCAGTACTTC. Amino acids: CGGGGATSYEQYF.

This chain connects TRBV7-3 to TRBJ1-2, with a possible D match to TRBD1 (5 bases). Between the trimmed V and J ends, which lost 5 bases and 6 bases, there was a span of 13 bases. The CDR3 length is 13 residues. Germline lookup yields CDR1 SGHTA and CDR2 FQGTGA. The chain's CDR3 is CASSPTGGDGYTF. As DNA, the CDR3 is TGTGCCAGCAGCCCCACCGGGGGGGATGGCTACACCTTC.

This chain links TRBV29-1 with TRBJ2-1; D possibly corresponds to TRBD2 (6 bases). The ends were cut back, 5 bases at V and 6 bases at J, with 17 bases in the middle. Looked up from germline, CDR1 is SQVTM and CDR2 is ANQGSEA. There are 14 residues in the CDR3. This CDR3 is CSVKFPGASNEQFF. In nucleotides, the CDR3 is TGCAGCGTTAAATTCCCGGGAGCTAGCAATGAGCAGTTCTTC.

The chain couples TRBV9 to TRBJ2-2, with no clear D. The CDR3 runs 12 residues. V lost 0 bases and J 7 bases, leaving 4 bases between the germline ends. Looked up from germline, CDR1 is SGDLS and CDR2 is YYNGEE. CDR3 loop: CASSVGGGELFF. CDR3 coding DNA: TGTGCCAGCAGCGTAGGCGGCGGGGAGCTGTTTTTT.

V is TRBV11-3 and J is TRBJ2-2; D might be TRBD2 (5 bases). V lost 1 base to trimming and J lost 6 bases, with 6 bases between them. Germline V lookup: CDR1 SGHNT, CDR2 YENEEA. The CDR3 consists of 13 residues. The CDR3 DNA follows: TGTGCCAGCAGCTTAGTAGCGTCCGGGGAGCTGTTTTTT. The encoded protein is CASSLVASGELFF.

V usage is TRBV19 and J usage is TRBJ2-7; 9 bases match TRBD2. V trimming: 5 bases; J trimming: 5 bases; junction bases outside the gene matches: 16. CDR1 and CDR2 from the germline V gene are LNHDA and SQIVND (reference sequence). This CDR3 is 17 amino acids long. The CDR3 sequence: CASSSGQTRTSANEQYF. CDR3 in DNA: TGTGCCAGTAGTTCGGGACAAACAAGGACTAGCGCCAACGAGCAGTACTTC.

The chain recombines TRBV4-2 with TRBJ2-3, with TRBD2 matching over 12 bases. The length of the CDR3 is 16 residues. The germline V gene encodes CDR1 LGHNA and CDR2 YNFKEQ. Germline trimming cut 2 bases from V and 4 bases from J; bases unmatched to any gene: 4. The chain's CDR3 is CASSQSSGGAADTQYF. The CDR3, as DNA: TGTGCCAGCAGCCAATCTAGCGGGGGGGCGGCAGATACGCAGTATTTT.

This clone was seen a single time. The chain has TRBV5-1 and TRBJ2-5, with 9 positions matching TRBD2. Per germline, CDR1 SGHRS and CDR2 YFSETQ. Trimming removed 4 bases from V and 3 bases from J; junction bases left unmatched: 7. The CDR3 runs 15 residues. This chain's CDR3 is CASSRNSGSKETQYF. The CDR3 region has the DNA TGCGCCAGCAGCCGGAATAGCGGGAGTAAAGAGACCCAGTACTTC.

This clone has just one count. In DNA, the CDR3 is TGTGCCTGGAGTGTATACAGGGGACGGCAGCCCCAGCATTTT. This translates into CAWSVYRGRQPQHF. V and J are TRBV30 and TRBJ1-5; 7 nucleotides match TRBD1. CDR1 is GTSNPN and CDR2 is SVGIG in the germline V gene (reference sequence). The CDR3 has 14 residues. The V segment lost 0 bases and the J segment 7 bases; nucleotides outside the gene matches: 6.

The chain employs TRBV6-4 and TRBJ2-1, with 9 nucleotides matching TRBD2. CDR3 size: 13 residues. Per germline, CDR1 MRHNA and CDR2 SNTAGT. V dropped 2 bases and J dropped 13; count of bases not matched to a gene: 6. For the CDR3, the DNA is TGTGCCAGCAGTGACAAGGCTAGCGGGACCCAGTTCTTC. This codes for CASSDKASGTQFF.

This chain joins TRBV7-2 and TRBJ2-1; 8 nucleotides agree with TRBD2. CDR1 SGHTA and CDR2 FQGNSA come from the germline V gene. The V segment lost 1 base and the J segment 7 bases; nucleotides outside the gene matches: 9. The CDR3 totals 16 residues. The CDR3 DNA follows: TGTGCCAGCAGCTTAGGGCCAGCGGGGGCCGGAAATGAGCAGTTCTTC. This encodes CASSLGPAGAGNEQFF.

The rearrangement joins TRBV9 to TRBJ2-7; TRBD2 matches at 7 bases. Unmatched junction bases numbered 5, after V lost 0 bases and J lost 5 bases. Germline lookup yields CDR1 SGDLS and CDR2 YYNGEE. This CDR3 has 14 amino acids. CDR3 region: CASSVVGGGNEQYF. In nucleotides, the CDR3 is TGTGCCAGCAGCGTAGTTGGCGGGGGTAACGAGCAGTACTTC.